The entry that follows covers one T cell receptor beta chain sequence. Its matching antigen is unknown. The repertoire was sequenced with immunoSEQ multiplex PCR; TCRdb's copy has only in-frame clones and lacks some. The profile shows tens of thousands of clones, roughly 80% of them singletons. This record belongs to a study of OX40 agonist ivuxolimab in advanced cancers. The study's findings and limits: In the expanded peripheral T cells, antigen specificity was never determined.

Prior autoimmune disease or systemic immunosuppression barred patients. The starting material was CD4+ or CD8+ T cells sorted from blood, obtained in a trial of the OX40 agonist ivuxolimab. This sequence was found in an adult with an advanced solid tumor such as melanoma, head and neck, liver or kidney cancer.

This chain's CDR3 is CASSSGQGSSYEQYF. CDR3 nucleotides: TGTGCCAGCAGCTCGGGACAGGGTTCCTCCTACGAGCAGTACTTC. This chain joins TRBV5-5 and TRBJ2-7; TRBD1 agrees at 9 bases. The CDR3 has 15 residues. Germline V gene lookup returns CDR1 SGHKS and CDR2 YYEKEE (reference sequence). Unmatched junction bases numbered 4, after V lost 3 bases and J lost 0 bases.